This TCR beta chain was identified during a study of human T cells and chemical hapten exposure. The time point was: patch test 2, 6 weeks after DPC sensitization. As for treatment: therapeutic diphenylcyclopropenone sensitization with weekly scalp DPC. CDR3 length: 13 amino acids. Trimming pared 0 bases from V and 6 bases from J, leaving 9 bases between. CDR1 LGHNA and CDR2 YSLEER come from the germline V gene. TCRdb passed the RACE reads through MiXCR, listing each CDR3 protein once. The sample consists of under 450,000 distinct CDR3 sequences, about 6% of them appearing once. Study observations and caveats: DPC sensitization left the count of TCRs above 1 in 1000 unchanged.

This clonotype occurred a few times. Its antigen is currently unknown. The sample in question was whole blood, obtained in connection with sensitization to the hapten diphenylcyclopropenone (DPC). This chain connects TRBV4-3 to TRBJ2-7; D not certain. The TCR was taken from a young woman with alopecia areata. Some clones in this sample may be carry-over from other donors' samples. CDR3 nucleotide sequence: TGCGCCAGCAGCCAAGATGCAGGATCCGAGCAGTACTTC. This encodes CASSQDAGSEQYF.